This is a list of T cell receptor beta chains from one sample in a study of follicular helper T cells after annual influenza vaccination. Generated by immunoSEQ multiplex PCR, the TCRdb table keeps only in-frame clones and is missing some. Of 5,500 to 6,500 clones listed, 75% to 85% are singletons. The source was CXCR5+ CD38- circulating T follicular helper cells from blood, collected on the day of influenza vaccination. The origin of the receptors is an adult who received the influenza vaccine. The CDR3 runs from the conserved cysteine through the conserved F or W. Fields, in order: D gene, J gene, V gene, clone size, CDR3 protein, CDR3 DNA. The D gene is left open where the match is weak. Not all rows give a size; the values are once, few, many and, for expanded clones, a class.

- | TRBJ2-7 | TRBV5-8 | few | CASSLTGYEQYF | TGTGCCAGCAGCTTAACCGGGTACGAGCAGTACTTC
- | TRBJ1-5 | TRBV2 | few | CASSDRSFNQPQHF | TGTGCCAGCAGTGATAGATCGTTCAATCAGCCCCAGCATTTT
- | TRBJ2-6 | TRBV30 | - | CAWSGDSGANVLTF | TGTGCCTGGAGTGGCGACTCTGGGGCCAACGTCCTGACTTTC
TRBD2 | TRBJ2-5 | TRBV29-1 | - | CSGSPWAGGGETQYF | TGCAGCGGCAGCCCCTGGGCGGGAGGGGGTGAGACCCAGTACTTC
TRBD1 | TRBJ2-5 | TRBV5-1 | - | CASSLGDRNFQETQYF | TGCGCCAGCAGCTTGGGGGACAGAAACTTCCAAGAGACCCAGTACTTC
- | TRBJ2-1 | TRBV5-8 | - | CASSLRGVRTNEQFF | TGTGCCAGCAGCTTAAGGGGCGTTCGGACTAATGAGCAGTTCTTC
- | TRBJ1-1 | TRBV15 | - | CATSRESRGLAGLF | TGTGCCACCAGCAGAGAGTCAAGGGGCCTGGCCGGGCTCTTT
TRBD2 | TRBJ2-7 | TRBV5-6 | - | CASNRGLAGGRGEQYF | TGTGCCAGCAACAGGGGACTAGCGGGAGGGCGAGGCGAGCAGTACTTC
- | TRBJ1-3 | TRBV14 | - | CASSQRWDNSGNTIYF | TGTGCCAGCAGTCAAAGGTGGGACAACTCTGGAAACACCATATATTTT
- | TRBJ1-5 | TRBV5-4 | once | CASSLAGYNQPQHF | TGTGCCAGCAGCTTGGCAGGGTACAATCAGCCCCAGCATTTT
- | TRBJ1-1 | TRBV2 | few | CASSERGVNTEAFF | TGTGCCAGCAGTGAGCGGGGTGTGAACACTGAAGCTTTCTTT
- | TRBJ2-1 | TRBV18 | - | CASSPPWAKNEQFF | TGTGCCAGCTCACCACCGTGGGCCAAAAATGAGCAGTTCTTC
TRBD1 | TRBJ1-1 | TRBV7-3 | - | CASSLIGVGRGLTGGNTEAFF | TGTGCCAGCAGCTTAATTGGGGTGGGCAGAGGACTGACAGGGGGCAACACTGAAGCTTTCTTT
- | TRBJ2-1 | TRBV19 | - | CASIRGAGPYNEQFF | TGTGCCAGTATCAGGGGGGCAGGGCCCTACAATGAGCAGTTCTTC
- | TRBJ1-5 | TRBV28 | once | CASSLPGGTGHQPQHF | TGTGCCAGCAGTTTACCCGGGGGCACTGGACATCAGCCCCAGCATTTT
- | TRBJ2-4 | TRBV11-2 | - | CASSQVDIQYF | TGTGCCAGCAGCCAGGTGGACATTCAGTACTTC
- | TRBJ1-1 | TRBV9 | once | CASSGGKWVDLPLNTEAFF | TGTGCCAGCAGCGGTGGGAAATGGGTCGACCTGCCGCTGAACACTGAAGCTTTCTTT
TRBD1 | TRBJ1-1 | TRBV29-1 | - | CSGQTGGDTEAFF | TGCAGCGGACAGACAGGGGGGGACACTGAAGCTTTCTTT
TRBD2 | TRBJ2-7 | TRBV7-8 | - | CASSLALSSGSNHEQYF | TGTGCCAGCAGCTTAGCTCTCTCTAGCGGGAGCAACCACGAGCAGTACTTC
TRBD1 | TRBJ2-5 | TRBV2 | - | CASSEQGAAETQYF | TGTGCCAGCAGTGAGCAGGGGGCCGCAGAGACCCAGTACTTC
TRBD1 | TRBJ2-7 | TRBV6-1 | once | CASRVDRNSYEQYF | TGTGCCAGCAGGGTGGACAGGAACTCCTACGAGCAGTACTTC
TRBD2 | TRBJ2-5 | TRBV28 | - | CASSAELAGGPRETQYF | TGTGCCAGCAGTGCCGAACTAGCGGGAGGGCCCCGAGAGACCCAGTACTTC
- | TRBJ1-5 | TRBV6-5 | - | CASSSGQHNQPQHF | TGTGCCAGCAGTTCCGGACAGCACAATCAGCCCCAGCATTTT
TRBD2 | TRBJ2-3 | TRBV5-1 | - | CASSRLAGGPDTQYF | TGCGCCAGCAGCCGACTAGCGGGGGGGCCAGATACGCAGTATTTT
- | TRBJ1-5 | TRBV28 | - | CASSFSVDGNQPQHF | TGTGCCAGCAGTTTTTCGGTGGATGGCAATCAGCCCCAGCATTTT